These T cell receptor beta chains were read from a single sample in a study of T cells expressing NK-cell markers. TCRdb derives one entry per CDR3 protein from the 5' RACE reads, leaving out DNA. The sample spans about 180,000 distinct CDR3 sequences; the ten largest clones claim around 20%. The sample taken for sequencing was blood T cells: a sorted CD56 or NKG2C T cell subset, CD4+ or CD8+ T cells, or bulk PBMC T cells (not recorded which). Receptor source: a man aged 18-69 years in good health. CDR3s include the opening cysteine and the closing phenylalanine or tryptophan.

J gene,V gene,CDR3 protein
TRBJ2-1,TRBV6-5,CASSYTQGAFNEQFF
TRBJ2-7,TRBV18,CASSPPGRYSYEQYF
TRBJ2-1,TRBV6-4,CASSDSIAGVQNEQFF
TRBJ2-1,TRBV13,CASSAGAVEFF
TRBJ2-7,TRBV7-9,CASSTTRTEGIYEQYF
TRBJ2-7,TRBV7-9,CASSRSPGEPSSYEQYF
TRBJ1-2,TRBV4-2,CASSLNSAEANYGYTF
TRBJ2-7,TRBV10-3,CAISTDSYEQYF
TRBJ2-1,TRBV5-1,CASTLGFGLNEQFF
TRBJ2-3,TRBV2,CATEGQGAGGAYVPRTDTQYF
TRBJ2-7,TRBV5-6,CASSRGYEQYF
TRBJ2-7,TRBV2,CASSDPTGTYEQYF
TRBJ1-2,TRBV12-3/TRBV12-4,CASSEGQNYGYTF
TRBJ2-7,TRBV11-2,CASSLGTGPLYEQYF
TRBJ1-6,TRBV6-5,CASSYSVTTPLHF
TRBJ2-7,TRBV7-2,CASSLLTSSYEQYF
TRBJ2-3,TRBV12-3/TRBV12-4,CASTPRSETDTQYF
TRBJ2-6,TRBV11-1,CASSFTQSLNSGANVLTF
TRBJ2-2,TRBV19,CASSIIGPEELFF
TRBJ2-3,TRBV7-9,CASSEGGPDGLGDTQYF
TRBJ2-2,TRBV27,CASSLLAGNTGELFF
TRBJ2-5,TRBV12-3/TRBV12-4,CASSPVAERETQYF
TRBJ2-3,TRBV11-2,CASSFRGPTSTDTQYF
TRBJ2-7,TRBV11-1,CASTLPGASGGAVGSYEQYF
TRBJ2-2,TRBV28,CASSFRYLPTGELFF
TRBJ2-7,TRBV7-9,CASSSQDSYEQYF
TRBJ2-7,TRBV5-5,CASRWDNNEQYF
TRBJ1-5,TRBV12-3/TRBV12-4,CASSLGGLGQPQHF
TRBJ2-3,TRBV5-8,CASSLDSGTDTQYF
TRBJ2-1,TRBV20-1,CSAVGYNEQFF
TRBJ2-3,TRBV20-1,CSAGSGGAYGTQYF
TRBJ2-2,TRBV29-1,CSVVTGESNTGELFF
TRBJ2-5,TRBV11-2,CASSLGRLAGAQETQYF
TRBJ2-1,TRBV5-4,CASSSGRLLDEQFF
TRBJ1-2,TRBV27,CASAHRGPNYGYTF
TRBJ1-1,TRBV7-8,CASSLVRGRTEAFF
TRBJ2-7,TRBV29-1,CSVDGGGEYEQYF
TRBJ2-3,TRBV6-2/TRBV6-3,CASRPIGASTDTQYF
TRBJ2-3,TRBV7-9,CASSPKRGQVLGDTQYF
TRBJ1-2,TRBV2,CASSVVQEPYYGYTF
TRBJ2-3,TRBV7-8,CASSEVAYYTDTQYF
TRBJ2-1,TRBV5-4,CASSPTGAFYNEQFF
TRBJ2-1,TRBV7-8,CASRLKSSGTSVVEQFF
TRBJ2-5,TRBV3-1,CASSQSGLAGGPGETQYF
TRBJ1-3,TRBV15,CATASGDFGNTIYF
TRBJ2-1,TRBV19,CASSPQFSGGLVEQFF
TRBJ2-2,TRBV3-1,CASSQGNRAGELFF
TRBJ1-2,TRBV15,CATSSSFRPVYGYTF
TRBJ2-7,TRBV9,CASSEQGALYYEQYF
TRBJ2-2,TRBV6-5,CASSYMGTPGELFF